The rows below give T cell receptor beta chains drawn from one sample of a study of OX40 agonist ivuxolimab in advanced cancers. Assay used: immunoSEQ multiplex PCR; TCRdb lists only in-frame clones, some missing. The sample lists 96,000 or so clones; 90% were seen once. The sequencing used CD4+ or CD8+ T cells sorted from blood, collected in a trial of the OX40 agonist ivuxolimab. Every receptor here comes from an adult with an advanced solid tumor such as melanoma, head and neck, liver or kidney cancer. The CDR3 runs from the conserved cysteine through the conserved F or W. Each record gives: V gene, clone size, J gene, CDR3 length, D gene, CDR3 DNA, CDR3 protein. D genes are given only for firm matches. Expanded clones get a size class; other rows say once, few or many, or leave the size out.

TRBV25-1	once	TRBJ1-2	15	-	TGTGCCAGCAGTGAATCGAGGGAGACTAACTATGGCTACACCTTC	CASSESRETNYGYTF
TRBV19	-	TRBJ2-1	15	-	TGTGCCAGTAGTATAGATGGCAGTTCCTACAATGAGCAGTTCTTC	CASSIDGSSYNEQFF
TRBV27	once	TRBJ2-7	13	TRBD1	TGTGCCAGCAGTTTCAGGGGGCGCTTCGAGCAGTACTTC	CASSFRGRFEQYF
TRBV7-9	-	TRBJ1-2	14	TRBD1	TGTGCCAGCAGCCTCGACAGGGGGCGCGGTGGCTACACCTTC	CASSLDRGRGGYTF
TRBV4-3	-	TRBJ2-3	15	TRBD2	TGCGCCAGCAGCCAAGAGACGGGAGGGCCAGATACGCAGTATTTT	CASSQETGGPDTQYF
TRBV19	-	TRBJ1-2	14	-	TGTGCCAGTCGGAGTGCGGGTGAATGGTATGGCTACACCTTC	CASRSAGEWYGYTF
TRBV6-5	-	TRBJ2-3	14	-	TGTGCCAGCAGTTACGGAGGGAGCACAGATACGCAGTATTTT	CASSYGGSTDTQYF
TRBV5-6	-	TRBJ2-2	17	TRBD2	TGTGCCAGCAGCAAGGGACTAGCGGGAGCGAACACCGGGGAGCTGTTTTTT	CASSKGLAGANTGELFF
TRBV6-5	-	TRBJ1-2	13	-	TGTGCCAGCAGGGGGTTTGTGATGCGAGGCTACACCTTC	CASRGFVMRGYTF
TRBV29-1	-	TRBJ2-1	14	TRBD2	TGCAGCGTTGGGACTAGCGGGACCTACAATGAGCAGTTCTTC	CSVGTSGTYNEQFF
TRBV19	-	TRBJ1-1	13	TRBD1	TGTGCCAGTAGCCACAGGGGGGGCACTGAAGCTTTCTTT	CASSHRGGTEAFF
TRBV5-4	once	TRBJ1-2	15	TRBD1	TGTGCCAGCAGCTTGGATCAGGGGGATAACTATGGCTACACCTTC	CASSLDQGDNYGYTF
TRBV19	-	TRBJ2-1	13	-	TGTGCCAGTAGTGAACTCACATACAATGAGCAGTTCTTC	CASSELTYNEQFF
TRBV28	-	TRBJ1-3	15	TRBD1	TGTGCCAGCAGGATACAGGGGGCGGCTGGAAACACCATATATTTT	CASRIQGAAGNTIYF
TRBV7-6	once	TRBJ1-1	13	-	TGTGCCAGCAGCCCCTCAGGGGACACTGAAGCTTTCTTT	CASSPSGDTEAFF
TRBV4-1	-	TRBJ1-5	15	TRBD1	TGCGCCAGCAGCTCGTACAGGGGGCATAATCAGCCCCAGCATTTT	CASSSYRGHNQPQHF
TRBV18	-	TRBJ1-3	15	TRBD1	TGTGCCAGCACGGACAAACAGGGGATTGGAAACACCATATATTTT	CASTDKQGIGNTIYF
TRBV6-5	-	TRBJ2-5	11	-	TGTGCCAGCAGTTACCGAGAGGCCCAGTACTTC	CASSYREAQYF
TRBV5-1	once	TRBJ2-7	16	TRBD2	TGCGCCAGCAGCTTGGGCGGGGGAGGAACACCCTACGAGCAGTACTTC	CASSLGGGGTPYEQYF
TRBV7-2	-	TRBJ2-7	15	TRBD1	TGTGCCAGCAGCGAATCCACAGGGGCTGGCTACGAGCAGTACTTC	CASSESTGAGYEQYF
TRBV4-3	-	TRBJ2-5	15	-	TGCGCCAGCAGCCAAGGGGGTAGATCGGCAGAGACCCAGTACTTC	CASSQGGRSAETQYF
TRBV5-1	-	TRBJ2-4	17	TRBD2	TGCGCCAGCAGCCCCGGGACTAACCTAGGGGCCAAAAACATTCAGTACTTC	CASSPGTNLGAKNIQYF
TRBV5-6	-	TRBJ1-2	15	TRBD1	TGTGCCAGCAGCGTCGAACAGGGGGCGCTTACTGGCTACACCTTC	CASSVEQGALTGYTF
TRBV7-8	-	TRBJ2-2	16	-	TGTGCCAGCAGCCTCGTTGGCATGGGTGGAATCGGGGAGCTGTTTTTT	CASSLVGMGGIGELFF
TRBV9	-	TRBJ1-1	15	TRBD1	TGTGCCAGTCGGGCAGGGGGCCTGGTTGGTACTGAAGCTTTCTTT	CASRAGGLVGTEAFF
TRBV19	-	TRBJ1-5	19	-	TGTGCCAGTAGTATTTTCGGGGTTGGAGATCTTGCGCCCAATCAGCCCCAGCATTTT	CASSIFGVGDLAPNQPQHF
TRBV28	-	TRBJ1-3	16	-	TGTGCCAGCAGTTCCCCTGGGTTGCAGGGTGGGAACACCATATATTTT	CASSSPGLQGGNTIYF
TRBV7-6	-	TRBJ2-1	16	-	TGTGCCAGCAGCCCCCAGGCAGGTGGATTCTACAATGAGCAGTTCTTC	CASSPQAGGFYNEQFF
TRBV5-6	-	TRBJ1-1	14	-	TGTGCCAGCAGCTACCGGGACCTGAACACTGAAGCTTTCTTT	CASSYRDLNTEAFF
TRBV28	-	TRBJ1-5	16	TRBD1	TGTGCCACCGAGATTCCGGGACAGGGGGCCATTCAGCCCCAGCATTTT	CATEIPGQGAIQPQHF
TRBV7-2	-	TRBJ2-7	15	-	TGTGCCAGCAGCTTTTCCCACGGATGGGCCTCCGAGCAGTACTTC	CASSFSHGWASEQYF
TRBV28	-	TRBJ2-2	17	TRBD1	TGTGCCAGCAGTTTACCATGGGGACAGGCGAACACCGGGGAGCTGTTTTTT	CASSLPWGQANTGELFF
TRBV28	-	TRBJ2-6	18	-	TGTGCCAGCAGTGGACTCGGTGGGGTCTTGACGGGGGCCAACGTCCTGACTTTC	CASSGLGGVLTGANVLTF
TRBV18	-	TRBJ2-6	16	-	TGTGCCAGCTCACCGTCGACAGGCTCTGGGGCCAACGTCCTGACTTTC	CASSPSTGSGANVLTF
TRBV4-1	-	TRBJ2-3	18	TRBD2	TGCGCCAGCAGCCAAGATGAGCCCGGGACTAGCGGGAGGTATACGCAGTATTTT	CASSQDEPGTSGRYTQYF
TRBV14	-	TRBJ1-1	16	-	TGTGCCAGCAGCCAAGATTGGGCAGGGCTGAGCACTGAAGCTTTCTTT	CASSQDWAGLSTEAFF
TRBV5-6	-	TRBJ2-5	17	-	TGTGCCAGCAGCCACACCCTCCACGGGACCGGGGGGCAGACCCAGTACTTC	CASSHTLHGTGGQTQYF
TRBV28	-	TRBJ1-4	16	-	TGTGCCAGCAGTTTATCAAGGAGGGGGGCGGGCGAAAAACTGTTTTTT	CASSLSRRGAGEKLFF
TRBV19	-	TRBJ2-7	15	TRBD2	TGTGCCAGTAGCCCCGACCTAGCGGCCCTTCCCGAGCAGTACTTC	CASSPDLAALPEQYF
TRBV28	-	TRBJ1-2	18	TRBD1	TGTGCCAGCAGTCCACCCGAATTGACAGGGGGAAGGGCTGATGGCTACACCTTC	CASSPPELTGGRADGYTF
TRBV7-3	-	TRBJ2-3	15	TRBD2	TGTGCCAGCAGCCTCACTAGCGGGGGTTCAGCTACGCAGTATTTT	CASSLTSGGSATQYF
TRBV28	-	TRBJ2-3	16	-	TGTGCCAGCAGTTCCCCCCCAAGATCTGGGACAGATACGCAGTATTTT	CASSSPPRSGTDTQYF
TRBV19	-	TRBJ2-7	14	-	TGTGCCAGTAGTACCGGAAGTAGTCACTACGAGCAGTACTTC	CASSTGSSHYEQYF
TRBV25-1	-	TRBJ1-2	15	-	TGTGCCAGCAGTGAATATCGTCAGGAGGTCTATGGCTACACCTTC	CASSEYRQEVYGYTF
TRBV6-5	-	TRBJ1-3	14	-	TGTGCCAGCAGTGCCCGGGGGTCCGGAAACACCATATATTTT	CASSARGSGNTIYF
TRBV27	-	TRBJ2-3	15	TRBD1	TGTGCCAGCAGTAGACGGGACAGGGGAAGAGATACGCAGTATTTT	CASSRRDRGRDTQYF
TRBV6-1	-	TRBJ2-1	15	TRBD2	TGTGCCAGCAGAGTAGCGGGAACCTCCTACAATGAGCAGTTCTTC	CASRVAGTSYNEQFF
TRBV9	-	TRBJ1-2	14	TRBD1	TGTGCCAGCAGCCCCGGGACAGGGGGCTTTGGCTACACCTTC	CASSPGTGGFGYTF
TRBV11-2	-	TRBJ2-3	15	-	TGTGCCAGCAGCGCCTCGTCGCCGACCACAGATACGCAGTATTTT	CASSASSPTTDTQYF
TRBV6-5	-	TRBJ1-1	14	-	TGTGCCAGCAGTCGCCAGAGTATGAACACTGAAGCTTTCTTT	CASSRQSMNTEAFF
TRBV19	-	TRBJ1-2	15	-	TGTGCCAGTAGTATAGGTACGACGGGGGACTATGGCTACACCTTC	CASSIGTTGDYGYTF
TRBV9	-	TRBJ2-1	15	-	TGTGCCAGCAGCGTAGCCCAGGGTACCTACAATGAGCAGTTCTTC	CASSVAQGTYNEQFF
TRBV7-3	-	TRBJ1-1	12	-	TGTGCCAGCAGCCACAGGGTCGGTGAAGCTTTCTTT	CASSHRVGEAFF
TRBV4-3	-	TRBJ2-7	17	TRBD2	TGCGCCAGCAGCCAAGGGGGTAGCGGGAGGATTCCCTACGAGCAGTACTTC	CASSQGGSGRIPYEQYF